This T cell receptor beta chain was profiled in a study of identical twins. Overall study results and limits: Weaker excess twin sharing was observed in beta out-of-frame sequences.

In TCRdb, the 5' RACE reads were re-called with MiXCR into one record per CDR3 protein. The sample has some 690,000 distinct CDR3 sequences; around 20% are singletons. For this clonotype: Its specificity is unknown.

Per germline, CDR1 SGHRS and CDR2 YFSETQ. Deletions cut 0 bases from V and 3 bases from J, with 19 bases between. The CDR3 is 17 residues long. This sample was also put to use in a study of T cells expressing NK-cell markers. That paper adds: The use of an anti-gamma-delta TCR antibody, which was added in several experiments, restricted sorting to T cells expressing alpha-beta TCR. The CD3+CD56-NKG2C+ fraction was also led by these clonotypes in several donors.

This receptor was taken from a woman younger than 30 in good health. The V call is TRBV5-1, the J call TRBJ2-7, with TRBD1 as a possible D gene (5 bases). Input material: PBMCs. The CDR3, as DNA: TGCGCCAGCAGCTTGGACGGGTGGGGCCAAGAGGACTACGAGCAGTACTTC. It is translated as CASSLDGWGQEDYEQYF.